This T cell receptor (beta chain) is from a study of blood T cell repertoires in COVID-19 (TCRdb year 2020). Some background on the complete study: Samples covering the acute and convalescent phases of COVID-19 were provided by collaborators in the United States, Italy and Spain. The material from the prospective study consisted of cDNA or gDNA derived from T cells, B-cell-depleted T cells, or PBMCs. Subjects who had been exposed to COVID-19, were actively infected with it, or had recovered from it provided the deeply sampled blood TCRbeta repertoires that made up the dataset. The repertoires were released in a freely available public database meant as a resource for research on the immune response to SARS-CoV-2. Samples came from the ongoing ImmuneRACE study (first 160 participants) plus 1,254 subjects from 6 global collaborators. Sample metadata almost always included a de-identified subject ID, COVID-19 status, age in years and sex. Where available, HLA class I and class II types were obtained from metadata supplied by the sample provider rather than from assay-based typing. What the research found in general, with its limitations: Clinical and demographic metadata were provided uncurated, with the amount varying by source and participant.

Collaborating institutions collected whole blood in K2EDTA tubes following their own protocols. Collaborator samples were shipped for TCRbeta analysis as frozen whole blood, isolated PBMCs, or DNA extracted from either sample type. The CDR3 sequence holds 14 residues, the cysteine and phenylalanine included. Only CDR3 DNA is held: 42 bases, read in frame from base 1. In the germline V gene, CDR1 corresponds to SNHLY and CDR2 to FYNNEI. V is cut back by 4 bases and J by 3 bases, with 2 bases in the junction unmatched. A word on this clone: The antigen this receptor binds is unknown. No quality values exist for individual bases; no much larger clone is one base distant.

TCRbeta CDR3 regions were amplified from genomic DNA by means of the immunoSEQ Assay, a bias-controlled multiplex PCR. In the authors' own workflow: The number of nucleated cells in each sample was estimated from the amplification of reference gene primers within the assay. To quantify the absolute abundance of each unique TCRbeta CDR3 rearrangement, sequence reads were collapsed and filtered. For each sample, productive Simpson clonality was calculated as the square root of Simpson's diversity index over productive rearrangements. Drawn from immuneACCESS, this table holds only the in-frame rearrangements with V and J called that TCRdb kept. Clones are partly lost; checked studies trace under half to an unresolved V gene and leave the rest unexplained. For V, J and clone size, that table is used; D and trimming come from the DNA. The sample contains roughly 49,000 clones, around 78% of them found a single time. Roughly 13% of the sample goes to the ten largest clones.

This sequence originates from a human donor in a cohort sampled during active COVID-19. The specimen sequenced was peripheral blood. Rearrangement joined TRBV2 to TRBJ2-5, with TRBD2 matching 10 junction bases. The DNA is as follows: TGTGCCAGCAGTGTACTAGCGGGGAAAGAGACCCAGTACTTC. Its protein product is CASSVLAGKETQYF.